This TCR beta chain derives from a study of T cell responses to AZD1222 COVID-19 vaccine. Regarding the study as a whole: Spike-specific TCR breadth and depth rose after two AZD1222 doses.

The method was immunoSEQ multiplex PCR; TCRdb's version includes in-frame clones alone and lacks a portion of them. Of about 150,000 clones listed, approximately 91% are singletons. CDR3 length equals 14 residues. CDR1 and CDR2 from the germline V gene are SGHRS and YFSETQ. The V segment lost 4 bases and the J segment 13 bases; nucleotides outside the gene matches: 12. As for this clone: Its target is unknown.

The sequence came from an adult in good health. The V gene is TRBV5-1, the J gene TRBJ2-4, with TRBD1 identical over 9 bases. The sequencing here drew on peripheral blood, taken on day 0 of AZD1222 vaccination. This CDR3 reads CASSPGTGLYGQYF. For the CDR3, the DNA is TGCGCCAGCAGCCCCGGGACAGGGTTGTATGGCCAGTACTTC. The whole variable domain, remainder taken from reference TRBV5-1 and TRBJ2-4, is KAGVTQTPRYLIKTRGQQVTLSCSPISGHRSVSWYQQTPGQGLQFLFEYFSETQRNKGNFPGRFSGRQFSNSRSEMNVSTLELGDSALYLCASSPGTGLYGQYFGAGTRLSVL.